Following are 10 T cell receptor beta chains from one sample sequenced in a study of shared clonotypes between healthy human individuals. TCRdb's table, derived via immunoSEQ multiplex PCR, lists solely in-frame clones and lacks some. The data contain roughly 1.5 million clones, 98% of them seen just once; the ten biggest clones take up about 0.4%. The sequenced sample was naive CD4+ T cells sorted from blood. The subset here: CD45RA+ positively selected. The receptors were sampled from a man aged 30 to 45 in good health.

CDR3 coding DNA: TGCAGTGCTAGAACACCCTACGAGCAGTACTTC. It codes for CSARTPYEQYF. The chain uses TRBV20-1 and TRBJ2-7; D is unclear. From germline, CDR1 is DFQATT and CDR2 SNEGSKA (reference sequence). V lost 2 bases and J lost 2, with 4 bases in between. This CDR3 is built from 11 residues.

V usage is TRBV6-6 and J usage is TRBJ2-7, with D tentatively TRBD2 (7 bases). Per the germline V gene, CDR1 is MNHNY and CDR2 is SVGAGI (reference sequence). Trimming left V 6 bases short and J 4 bases short, with 16 bases between. The CDR3 is 14 residues long. The CDR3, as DNA: TGTGCCAGCAGGCATGCAAGGGGGGGATACGAGCAGTACTTC. Translating gives CASRHARGGYEQYF.

The chain joins TRBV2 to TRBJ2-3; 8 bases are shared with TRBD1. This CDR3 region has 13 residues. The trim removed 10 bases at V and 2 bases at J, leaving 5 bases unmatched. CDR1 and CDR2 from the germline V gene are SNHLY and FYNNEI. The CDR3: CATRGPDTDTQYF. In nucleotides, the CDR3 is TGTGCCACCAGGGGGCCTGACACAGATACGCAGTATTTT.

The chain is built from TRBV5-5 and TRBJ2-7, with D unclear. The CDR3 sequence is 19 residues long. V dropped 0 bases and J dropped 1 base, with 23 bases sitting between them. The V gene's germline CDR1 is SGHKS and CDR2 YYEKEE (reference sequence). CDR3 nucleotides: TGTGCCAGCAGCTTGGGGACCCCTTTAGGAGCTTTGAGGTCCTACGAGCAGTACTTC. As protein: CASSLGTPLGALRSYEQYF. The variable domain in full, with the rest retrieved from reference TRBV5-5 and TRBJ2-7, is DAGVTQSPTHLIKTRGQQVTLRCSPISGHKSVSWYQQVLGQGPQFIFQYYEKEERGRGNFPDRFSARQFPNYSSELNVNALLLGDSALYLCASSLGTPLGALRSYEQYFGPGTRLTVT.

The chain couples TRBV7-6 to TRBJ2-1, with 9 bases lining up with TRBD2. Germline CDR1 and CDR2: SGHVS and FNYEAQ. V trimming: 1 base; J trimming: 9 bases; junction bases outside the gene matches: 16. The CDR3 spans 18 residues. CDR3 sequence (DNA): TGTGCCAGCAGCTTAGTTGGCGGGAGGGCCCTCGTGGGTGGTGAGCAGTTCTTC. Amino acid sequence: CASSLVGGRALVGGEQFF.

The chain links TRBV9 to TRBJ1-1, with a possible D match to TRBD1 (6 bases). This CDR3 has 13 residues. In germline, CDR1 is SGDLS, CDR2 YYNGEE. Between the trimmed V and J ends, which lost 4 bases and 11 bases, there was a span of 18 bases. The CDR3 reads CASSPGPGTGAFF. The DNA for the CDR3 is TGTGCCAGCAGCCCAGGACCGGGAACAGGGGCTTTCTTT.

V and J are TRBV2 and TRBJ2-7; TRBD1 agrees at 8 bases. This CDR3 is 14 amino acids long. The V gene's germline CDR1 is SNHLY and CDR2 FYNNEI. V was pared by 7 bases and J by 4 bases, with 9 bases of the junction left unmatched. The DNA for the CDR3 is TGTGCCAGCAAAGTGACGACAGGGGATTACGAGCAGTACTTC. As protein: CASKVTTGDYEQYF.

In this sample, this clone turned up once. The chain is built from TRBV18 and TRBJ1-1, with D possibly being TRBD1 (5 bases). CDR1 is KGHSH, CDR2 LQKENI, per germline. Trimming took off 2 bases at V and 4 bases at J, with 14 bases between the two ends. CDR3 length: 15 amino acids. CDR3 nucleotide sequence: TGTGCCAGCTCACCAAAAGGGGCAAGATCCACTGAAGCTTTCTTT. Protein sequence: CASSPKGARSTEAFF. Full variable domain (remainder filled in from reference TRBV18 and TRBJ1-1): NAGVMQNPRHLVRRRGQEARLRCSPMKGHSHVYWYRQLPEEGLKFMVYLQKENIIDESGMPKERFSAEFPKEGPSILRIQQVVRGDSAAYFCASSPKGARSTEAFFGQGTRLTVV.

V is TRBV18 and J is TRBJ2-2; 10 nucleotides line up with TRBD2. Trimming cost V 3 bases and J 4 bases; bases outside gene matches: 5. CDR3 size: 16 residues. CDR1 KGHSH and CDR2 LQKENI come from the germline V gene. CDR3 coding DNA: TGTGCCAGCTCACCCTTAGCGGGAGGAGGCACCGGGGAGCTGTTTTTT. Protein sequence: CASSPLAGGGTGELFF. Together with reference TRBV18 and TRBJ2-2, the CDR3 gives the full variable domain: NAGVMQNPRHLVRRRGQEARLRCSPMKGHSHVYWYRQLPEEGLKFMVYLQKENIIDESGMPKERFSAEFPKEGPSILRIQQVVRGDSAAYFCASSPLAGGGTGELFFGEGSRLTVL.

This clone appeared once. The gene calls are TRBV30 and TRBJ1-4; D is uncertain. Germline loops: CDR1 GTSNPN, CDR2 SVGIG (reference sequence). The CDR3 is 14 residues long. V was shortened by 4 bases and J by 6 bases, with 15 bases between the two germline ends. The chain's CDR3 is CAWNLRPGDEKLFF. The CDR3 bases are TGTGCCTGGAATCTGCGGCCTGGGGATGAAAAACTGTTTTTT.